This T cell receptor beta chain was captured in a study of T cell responses to AZD1222 COVID-19 vaccine. In regard to this clone: Its antigen is still unknown.

The study's findings and limits: Clonal diversity was possibly underestimated, and the donors were mostly white British, with more females. CD4 TCRs linked to vaccination spanned spike, dominating at 160-218 and 743-854.

The method was immunoSEQ multiplex PCR; TCRdb's version includes in-frame clones alone and lacks a portion of them. The sample contains 100,000 to 150,000 clones, roughly 90% of which appear only once. Germline loops: CDR1 MDHEN, CDR2 SYDVKM. Trimming took off 2 bases at V and 2 bases at J, with 13 bases between the two ends. The CDR3 covers 15 residues. V and J are TRBV28 and TRBJ2-7, with D unresolved. The TCR was taken from an adult in good health. Specimen: peripheral blood, collected on day 0 of AZD1222 vaccination. The CDR3 DNA reads as TGTGCCAGCAGTTTAGATCAGGCCCGAGCCTACGAGCAGTACTTC. Encoded protein: CASSLDQARAYEQYF.